This T cell receptor beta chain stems from a study of blood T cell repertoires in COVID-19. Assignment of participants to cohorts was predicated upon participant-reported clinical history. The CDR3 spans 14 residues. After removal of 0 bases from V and 5 bases from J, the junction contained 3 bases not matched to a gene. The V gene's germline CDR1 is MNHNS and CDR2 SASEGT. Libraries were prepared by immunoSEQ multiplex PCR; TCRdb keeps only in-frame clonotypes and omits some of them. Here the sample spans approximately 320,000 clones, roughly 87% being singletons. Sequencing was carried out using PBMCs or T cells enriched from blood (not recorded which). The TCR comes from a woman between 18 and 30 years old who had recovered from COVID-19. This rearrangement joins TRBV6-1 to TRBJ1-2, with 7 bases aligning to TRBD1. This CDR3 is CASSEAGRGYGYTF. The CDR3 coding sequence is TGTGCCAGCAGTGAAGCGGGCAGGGGGTATGGCTACACCTTC.